The source of this T cell receptor beta chain is a study of T cell responses to AZD1222 COVID-19 vaccine. Overall study context: Second-dose intervals of approximately 4 or approximately 12 weeks were pooled.

Germline V gene sequence: CDR1 MGHRA, CDR2 YSYEKL. V gave up 4 bases and J gave up 4 bases; unmatched junction bases: 5. The CDR3 sequence is 15 residues long. The data were produced by immunoSEQ multiplex PCR, yet TCRdb's version contains in-frame clones alone and is incomplete. The table includes 120,000 to 150,000 clones, about 87% detected once. J is TRBJ2-7 and V is TRBV4-1; the match to TRBD1 covers 12 bases. This sequence was found in an adult in good health. The material sequenced was peripheral blood, taken on day 0 of AZD1222 vaccination. In DNA, the CDR3 is TGCGCCAGCAGCCCACGGGACAGGGGGCGTTACGAGCAGTACTTC. The encoded protein is CASSPRDRGRYEQYF.